This TCR beta chain was sequenced in a study of blood T cell repertoires in COVID-19 (dated by TCRdb to 2020 to 2021). For the study in its entirety: Collaborator samples came from the United States, Italy and Spain and covered acute and convalescent phases of COVID-19. The material from the prospective study consisted of cDNA or gDNA derived from T cells, B-cell-depleted T cells, or PBMCs. The dataset comprised deeply sampled blood TCRbeta repertoires from subjects exposed to, actively infected with, or recovered from COVID-19. The repertoires were made available in a free public database intended to serve as a resource for research on the immune response to SARS-CoV-2. Samples were obtained from the ongoing ImmuneRACE study (first 160 participants) and from over 1,000 subjects provided by 6 global collaborators. Sample metadata almost always included a de-identified subject ID, COVID-19 status, age in years and sex. Where available, HLA class I and class II types were obtained from metadata supplied by the sample provider rather than from assay-based typing.

Results and caveats for the whole study, not just this receptor: The quantity of clinical and demographic metadata differed by source and by participant and was supplied without curation.

The immunoSEQ Assay, a bias-controlled multiplex PCR, was used to amplify TCRbeta CDR3 regions from genomic DNA. Per the authors' processing: Within the assay, amplification of reference gene primers was used to estimate how many nucleated cells each sample contained. To quantify the absolute abundance of each unique TCRbeta CDR3 rearrangement, sequence reads were collapsed and filtered. For each sample, productive Simpson clonality was calculated as the square root of Simpson's diversity index across productive rearrangements. As stored in TCRdb, this immuneACCESS dataset retains in-frame rearrangements with V and J assigned. A fraction of the clones does not appear; measured against another copy, unresolved V genes explain less than half of the discrepancy, and the remainder lacks a known reason. The V and J calls and clone size come from that table; D and trimming were worked out from the DNA. This sample has some 500,000 clones in its table, and over 75% of those were observed once. Approximately 1.8% of the sample is in the top ten clones.

In the prospective study, participants were roughly 18 to 95 years old, resided in about two dozen geographic areas of the United States, and were enrolled through a virtual design. In the prospective study, participants were assigned to cohorts based on the clinical history participants reported in a screening survey and a study questionnaire. Recovered participants in ImmuneRACE Cohort 3 were defined by two consecutive negative NP/OP PCR tests, clearance by a healthcare professional, or resolution of symptoms. In the prospective study, mobile phlebotomists collected whole blood, serum and a nasopharyngeal or oropharyngeal swab from each participant. Prospective study participants could optionally give additional blood draws and questionnaires over an approximately 2-month period. Blood samples from the prospective study were shipped frozen or at room temperature prior to DNA extraction. For CDR1 and CDR2, the germline V gene (reference sequence) lists WNHNN and SYGVQD. V gives up 0 bases and J gives up 2 bases, and the segment between their germline ends measures 10 bases. The CDR3 sequence holds 15 residues, the cysteine and phenylalanine included. This entry keeps only the CDR3 DNA: 45 bases, framed from base 1.

Concerning this clone: Its recognized antigen is unknown. Per-base qualities were not stored, and no clone one base away is much larger.

The sample comprised PBMCs or T cells enriched from blood (not recorded which). The rearrangement combines TRBV10-1 with TRBJ2-5; TRBD1 is a possible D gene, resting on 5 matching bases. The TCR sequence derives from a woman in her thirties or forties who had recovered from COVID-19. The CDR3 has the sequence CASSESSGPQETQYF. The nucleotides are TGCGCCAGCAGTGAGTCGTCAGGGCCACAAGAGACCCAGTACTTC.